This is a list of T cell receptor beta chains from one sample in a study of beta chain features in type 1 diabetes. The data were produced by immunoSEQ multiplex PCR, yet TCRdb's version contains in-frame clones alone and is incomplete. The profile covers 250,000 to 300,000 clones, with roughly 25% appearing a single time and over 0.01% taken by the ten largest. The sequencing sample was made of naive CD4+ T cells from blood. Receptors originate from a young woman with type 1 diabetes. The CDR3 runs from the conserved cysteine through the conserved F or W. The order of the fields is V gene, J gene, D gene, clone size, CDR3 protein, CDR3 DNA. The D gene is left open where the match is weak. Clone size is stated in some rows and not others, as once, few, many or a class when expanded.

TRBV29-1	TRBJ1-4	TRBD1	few	CSVSTGVDEKLFF	TGCAGCGTTTCGACAGGGGTTGACGAAAAACTGTTTTTT
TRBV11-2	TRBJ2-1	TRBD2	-	CASGGTSGYNEQFF	TGTGCCAGCGGCGGGACTAGCGGCTACAATGAGCAGTTCTTC
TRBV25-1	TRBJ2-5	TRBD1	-	CASSAWTGGETQYF	TGTGCCAGCAGTGCGTGGACAGGGGGAGAGACCCAGTACTTC
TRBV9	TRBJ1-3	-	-	CASSVEFERNTIYF	TGTGCCAGCAGCGTAGAATTCGAGAGAAACACCATATATTTT
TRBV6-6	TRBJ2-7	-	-	CASRDGTRSYEQYF	TGTGCCAGCAGGGATGGGACAAGATCCTACGAGCAGTACTTC
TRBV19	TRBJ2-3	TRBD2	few	CASSPGLPTDTQYF	TGTGCCAGTAGCCCGGGACTACCCACAGATACGCAGTATTTT
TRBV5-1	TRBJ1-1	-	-	CASSLRGGPREAFF	TGCGCCAGCAGCTTGCGGGGAGGCCCAAGAGAAGCTTTCTTT
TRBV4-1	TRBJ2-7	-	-	CASSQDSGAYEQYF	TGCGCCAGCAGCCAAGACTCCGGGGCCTACGAGCAGTACTTC
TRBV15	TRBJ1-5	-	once	CATSRDPGGNQPQHF	TGTGCCACCAGCAGAGATCCGGGTGGCAATCAGCCCCAGCATTTT
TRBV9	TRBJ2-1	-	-	CASSVGQGGNEQFF	TGTGCCAGCAGCGTAGGACAGGGAGGCAATGAGCAGTTCTTC
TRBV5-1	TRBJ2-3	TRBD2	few	CASSFLAGGSDTQYF	TGCGCCAGCAGCTTCCTAGCGGGAGGATCAGATACGCAGTATTTT
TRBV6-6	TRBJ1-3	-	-	CASRRDSGNTIYF	TGTGCCAGCAGGAGGGACTCTGGAAACACCATATATTTT
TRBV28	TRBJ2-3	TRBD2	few	CASRARLAGGGTQYF	TGTGCCAGCAGGGCCAGACTAGCGGGAGGCGGTACGCAGTATTTT
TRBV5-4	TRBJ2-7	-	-	CASSLEVVGGLGEQYF	TGTGCCAGCAGCTTGGAAGTCGTCGGGGGGCTGGGGGAGCAGTACTTC
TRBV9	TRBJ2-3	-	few	CASSLKEDDTQYF	TGTGCCAGCAGCCTCAAAGAGGATGATACGCAGTATTTT
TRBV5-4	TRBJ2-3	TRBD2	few	CASSYGLAGSDTQYF	TGTGCCAGCAGTTATGGACTAGCGGGATCTGATACGCAGTATTTT
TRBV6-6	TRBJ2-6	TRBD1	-	CASSPMTGAGANVLTF	TGTGCCAGCAGTCCCATGACAGGGGCCGGGGCCAACGTCCTGACTTTC
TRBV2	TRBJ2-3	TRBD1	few	CASRRDRVGTDTQYF	TGTGCCAGCAGGAGGGACAGGGTGGGCACAGATACGCAGTATTTT
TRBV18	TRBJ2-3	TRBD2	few	CASSPGAGATDTQYF	TGTGCCAGCTCCCCGGGAGCGGGGGCCACAGATACGCAGTATTTT
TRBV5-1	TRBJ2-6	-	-	CASSLDPVPGANVLTF	TGCGCCAGCAGCTTGGATCCGGTCCCTGGGGCCAACGTCCTGACTTTC
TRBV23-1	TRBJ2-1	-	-	CASRQGSQSSYNEQFF	TGCGCCAGCAGACAGGGTTCCCAGAGCTCCTACAATGAGCAGTTCTTC
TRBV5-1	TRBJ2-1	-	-	CASSRGHGEEQFF	TGCGCCAGCAGCCGGGGACACGGGGAGGAGCAGTTCTTC
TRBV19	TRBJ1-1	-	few	CASSGSHRDTEAFF	TGTGCCAGTAGTGGGTCACATCGGGACACTGAAGCTTTCTTT
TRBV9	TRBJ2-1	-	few	CASSVVSGPYNEQFF	TGTGCCAGCAGCGTAGTAAGCGGCCCCTACAATGAGCAGTTCTTC
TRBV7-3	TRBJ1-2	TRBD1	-	CASSPSPTGVGYGYTF	TGTGCCAGCAGCCCATCCCCGACAGGGGTAGGGTATGGCTACACCTTC
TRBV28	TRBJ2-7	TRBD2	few	CASSSYDSRLAAYEQYF	TGTGCCAGCAGTTCCTACGACTCCCGACTAGCGGCCTACGAGCAGTACTTC
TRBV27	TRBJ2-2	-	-	CASSFKRANTGELFF	TGTGCCAGCAGTTTCAAGCGGGCGAACACCGGGGAGCTGTTTTTT